This T cell receptor (beta chain) was recovered during a study of immune heterogeneity within non-small cell lung tumors. General study points: Within a patient, dominant CDR3 beta clonotypes were shared across sites, though different locations had unique frequent clones.

The CDR3 spans 15 residues. CDR1 and CDR2 from the germline V gene are SGHNT and YENEEA. Template material comprised bulk tumor genomic DNA at roughly 600 ng per sample. Several biopsies were spaced far apart within each primary tumor and obtained as surgery took place. The cohort was untreated, with newly diagnosed non-small cell lung cancer undergoing curative surgery. TCR beta CDR3 amplification used multiplex PCR with 32 V and 13 J primers. TCRdb re-analysed the multiplex PCR reads in MiXCR, keeping a single row per CDR3 protein. The repertoire holds about 21,000 distinct CDR3 sequences, with about 29% as singletons. Of note for this clonotype: The target antigen is unknown. This clone may be a read error of a much larger clone one base away.

This clonotype originated in a man aged 40-49 years with non-small cell lung cancer. The chain has TRBV11-3 and TRBJ2-7; no reliable D call. Sequenced sample: lung tumor tissue. The DNA for the CDR3 is TGTGCCAGCAGCTTAGATCGATATCCCCTCTACGAGCAGTGCTTC. Encoded protein: CASSLDRYPLYEQCF. Full variable domain (outside the CDR3, taken from reference TRBV11-3 and TRBJ2-7): EAGVVQSPRYKIIEKKQPVAFWCNPISGHNTLYWYLQNLGQGPELLIRYENEEAVDDSQLPKDRFSAERLKGVDSTLKIQPAELGDSAVYLCASSLDRYPLYEQCFGPGTRLTVT.